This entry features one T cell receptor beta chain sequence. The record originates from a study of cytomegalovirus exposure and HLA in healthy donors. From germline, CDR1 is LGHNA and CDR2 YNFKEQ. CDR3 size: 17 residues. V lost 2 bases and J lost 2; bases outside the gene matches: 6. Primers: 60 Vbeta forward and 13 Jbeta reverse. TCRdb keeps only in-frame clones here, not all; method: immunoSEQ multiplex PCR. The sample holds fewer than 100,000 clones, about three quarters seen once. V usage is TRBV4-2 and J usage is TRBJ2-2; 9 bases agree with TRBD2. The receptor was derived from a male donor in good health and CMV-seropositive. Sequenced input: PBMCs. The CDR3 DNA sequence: TGTGCCAGCAGCCAAAACCCTCTAGCGGGAAACACCGGGGAGCTGTTTTTT. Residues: CASSQNPLAGNTGELFF.